The 10 T cell receptor beta chains presented below share a single source sample, sequenced in a study of blood T cell repertoires in COVID-19. Generated by immunoSEQ multiplex PCR, the TCRdb table keeps only in-frame clones and is missing some. Of just over 80,000 clones in the sample, about 89% are singletons; the top ten hold approximately 1.2%. Sequencing was done on a sample of PBMCs or T cells enriched from blood (not recorded which). The receptors derive from a woman in her forties or fifties with acute COVID-19.

The rearrangement uses TRBV6-5 and TRBJ1-5; tentative D call: TRBD1 (6 bases). The CDR3 runs to 14 residues. V was pared by 2 bases and J by 6 bases, with 11 bases between. Germline V lookup: CDR1 MNHEY, CDR2 SVGAGI. CDR3 region: CASSYRGGLQPQHF. The CDR3 nucleotides read TGTGCCAGCAGTTACAGGGGGGGCCTTCAGCCCCAGCATTTT.

The genes are TRBV9 and TRBJ2-2; no clear D. Trimming stripped 5 bases from V and 7 bases from J, with 15 bases between. Germline V CDR1 and CDR2: SGDLS, YYNGEE. This CDR3 region has 14 residues. The CDR3 bases are TGTGCCAGCAGACGAGACCTGAGGAACGGGGAGCTGTTTTTT. Amino acid sequence: CASRRDLRNGELFF.

The gene calls are TRBV10-3 and TRBJ1-4; D might be TRBD1 (5 bases). The CDR3 is 15 residues long. The V gene's germline CDR1 is ENHRY and CDR2 SYGVKD. V was clipped by 3 bases and J by 3 bases, with 11 bases between them. CDR3 in DNA: TGTGCCATCAGTGATTCAGGGTTGCCTAATGAAAAACTGTTTTTT. Translated: CAISDSGLPNEKLFF.

This chain connects TRBV19 to TRBJ1-5; D remains ambiguous. Germline V gives CDR1 LNHDA, CDR2 SQIVND (reference sequence). V was pared by 5 bases and J by 3 bases, with 8 bases between. The CDR3 length is 13 residues. The CDR3 DNA reads as TGTGCCAGTAGTCCTAATATCAATCAGCCCCAGCATTTT. Translation: CASSPNINQPQHF.

The rearrangement links TRBV7-3 to TRBJ2-6; 9 bases align to TRBD1. CDR1 is SGHTA, CDR2 FQGTGA, per germline. V gave up 5 bases and J gave up 4 bases; unmatched junction bases: 3. This CDR3 spans 15 amino acids. The CDR3 nucleotides read TGTGCCAGCAGCACAGGGGGCACAGGGGCCAACGTCCTGACTTTC. Amino acid sequence: CASSTGGTGANVLTF.

The rearrangement uses TRBV18 and TRBJ2-3; possibly TRBD2 for D (5 bases). The V end was cut by 2 bases, the J end by 6 bases, with 6 bases between. This CDR3 region has 12 residues. Germline-derived CDR1 and CDR2 are KGHSH and LQKENI. The CDR3 region has the DNA TGTGCCAGCTCACCAATAGCGGATACGCAGTATTTT. It translates to CASSPIADTQYF. The whole variable domain, remainder taken from reference TRBV18 and TRBJ2-3, is NAGVMQNPRHLVRRRGQEARLRCSPMKGHSHVYWYRQLPEEGLKFMVYLQKENIIDESGMPKERFSAEFPKEGPSILRIQQVVRGDSAAYFCASSPIADTQYFGPGTRLTVL.

This CDR3 reads CASSPSETQYF. In DNA, the CDR3 is TGTGCCAGCAGCCCCAGTGAGACCCAGTACTTC. The chain employs TRBV7-3 and TRBJ2-5; D gene ambiguous. The CDR3 covers 11 residues. Germline CDR1 reads SGHTA; CDR2 reads FQGTGA. Trimming took 5 bases from V and 5 from J, leaving 6 bases between them. Supplemented by reference TRBV7-3 and TRBJ2-5, the full variable domain reads GAGVSQTPSNKVTEKGKYVELRCDPISGHTALYWYRQSLGQGPEFLIYFQGTGAADDSGLPNDRFFAVRPEGSVSTLKIQRTERGDSAVYLCASSPSETQYFGPGTRLLVL.

This chain uses TRBV24-1 with TRBJ2-1; TRBD2 is a possible D gene (6 bases). The V gene lost 3 bases and the J gene lost 9 bases, with 17 bases spanning the gap. CDR3 length: 15 residues. Germline values: CDR1 KGHDR, CDR2 SFDVKD. CDR3 nucleotide sequence: TGTGCCACCAGTGATCCGGGAGCTCTGGGAAGTGAGCAGTTCTTC. It encodes CATSDPGALGSEQFF.

This clone has only one observation. J is TRBJ1-1 and V is TRBV21-1; the table calls TRBD1, which could not be checked here. TRBV21-1 is annotated as a pseudogene. This CDR3 has 13 residues. In nucleotides, the CDR3 is TGTGCCAGCAGCTTTCAACAGGACACTGAAGCTTTCTTT. Encoded protein: CASSFQQDTEAFF.

The chain recombines TRBV9 with TRBJ1-1; D not resolved. With 4 bases removed from V and 7 bases from J, the gap between germline ends came to 17 bases. This CDR3 has 14 amino acids. The V gene's germline CDR1 is SGDLS and CDR2 YYNGEE. CDR3 nucleotide sequence: TGTGCCAGCAGCCCCACAGTACGGATGAGTGAAGCTTTCTTT. Translation: CASSPTVRMSEAFF.